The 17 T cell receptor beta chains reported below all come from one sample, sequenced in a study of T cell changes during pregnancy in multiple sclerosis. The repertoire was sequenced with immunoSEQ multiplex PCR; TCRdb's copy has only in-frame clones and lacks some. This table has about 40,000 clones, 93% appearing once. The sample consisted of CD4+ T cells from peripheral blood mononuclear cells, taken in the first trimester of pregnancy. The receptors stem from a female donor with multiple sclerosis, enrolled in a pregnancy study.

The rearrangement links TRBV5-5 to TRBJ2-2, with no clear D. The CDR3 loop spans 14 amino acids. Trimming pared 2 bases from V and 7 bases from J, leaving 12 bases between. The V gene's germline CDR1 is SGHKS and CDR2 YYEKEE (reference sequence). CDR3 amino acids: CASSLDPTLGELFF. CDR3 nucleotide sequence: TGTGCCAGCAGCTTAGATCCTACGCTCGGGGAGCTGTTTTTT.

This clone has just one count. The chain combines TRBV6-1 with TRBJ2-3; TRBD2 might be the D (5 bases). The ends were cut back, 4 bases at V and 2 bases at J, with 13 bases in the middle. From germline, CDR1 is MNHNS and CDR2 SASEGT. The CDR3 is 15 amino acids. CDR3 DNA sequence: TGTGCCAGCAGTGTCAACCGGGGTATCACAGATACGCAGTATTTT. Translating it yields CASSVNRGITDTQYF.

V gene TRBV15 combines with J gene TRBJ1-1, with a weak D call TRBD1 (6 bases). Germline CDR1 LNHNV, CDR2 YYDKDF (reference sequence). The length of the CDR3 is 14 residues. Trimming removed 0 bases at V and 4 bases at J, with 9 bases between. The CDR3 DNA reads TGTGCCACCAGCAGAGATAAAGGGGGCACTGAAGCTTTCTTT. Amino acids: CATSRDKGGTEAFF.

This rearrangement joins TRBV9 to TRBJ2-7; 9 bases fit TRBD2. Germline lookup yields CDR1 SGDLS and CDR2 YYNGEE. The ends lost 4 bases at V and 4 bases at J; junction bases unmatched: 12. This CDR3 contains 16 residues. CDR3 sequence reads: CASSIGGGRAPYEQYF. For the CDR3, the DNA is TGTGCCAGCAGCATCGGGGGCGGGAGGGCCCCGTACGAGCAGTACTTC.

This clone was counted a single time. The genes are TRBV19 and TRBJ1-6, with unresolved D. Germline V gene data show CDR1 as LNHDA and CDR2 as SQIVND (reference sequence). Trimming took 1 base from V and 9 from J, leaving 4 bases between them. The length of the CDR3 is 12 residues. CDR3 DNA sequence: TGTGCCAGTAGTATAGGAGTTTCACCCCTCCACTTT. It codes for CASSIGVSPLHF.

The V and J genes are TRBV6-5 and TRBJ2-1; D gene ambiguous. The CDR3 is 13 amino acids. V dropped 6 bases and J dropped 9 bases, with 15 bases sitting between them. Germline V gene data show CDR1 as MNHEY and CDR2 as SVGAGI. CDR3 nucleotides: TGTGCCAGCAGAAAAATCCCGGTCGGTGAGCAGTTCTTC. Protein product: CASRKIPVGEQFF.

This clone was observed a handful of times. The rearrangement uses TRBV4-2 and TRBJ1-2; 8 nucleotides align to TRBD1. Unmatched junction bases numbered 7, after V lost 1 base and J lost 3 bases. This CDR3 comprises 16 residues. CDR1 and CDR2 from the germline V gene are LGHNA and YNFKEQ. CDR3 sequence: CASSQGPGTGHYGYTF. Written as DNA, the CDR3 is TGTGCCAGCAGCCAAGGCCCCGGGACAGGCCACTATGGCTACACCTTC.

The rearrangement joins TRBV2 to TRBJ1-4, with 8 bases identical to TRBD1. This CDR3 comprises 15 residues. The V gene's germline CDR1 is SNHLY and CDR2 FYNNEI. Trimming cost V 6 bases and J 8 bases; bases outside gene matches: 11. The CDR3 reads CASRAGGATREKLFF. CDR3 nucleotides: TGTGCCAGCAGGGCAGGGGGCGCGACGAGAGAAAAACTGTTTTTT.

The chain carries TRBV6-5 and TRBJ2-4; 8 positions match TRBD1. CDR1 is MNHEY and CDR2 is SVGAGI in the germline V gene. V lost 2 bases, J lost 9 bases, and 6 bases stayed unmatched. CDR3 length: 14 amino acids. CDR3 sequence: CASSYNRGWGIQYF. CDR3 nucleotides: TGTGCCAGCAGTTACAACAGGGGGTGGGGCATTCAGTACTTC.

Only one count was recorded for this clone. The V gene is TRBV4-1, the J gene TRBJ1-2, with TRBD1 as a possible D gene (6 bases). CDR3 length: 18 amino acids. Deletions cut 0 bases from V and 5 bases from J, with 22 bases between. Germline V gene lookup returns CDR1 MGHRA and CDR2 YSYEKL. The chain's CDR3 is CASSQDIPRRGALYGYTF. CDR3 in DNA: TGCGCCAGCAGCCAAGATATCCCCCGTCGGGGGGCGCTTTATGGCTACACCTTC.

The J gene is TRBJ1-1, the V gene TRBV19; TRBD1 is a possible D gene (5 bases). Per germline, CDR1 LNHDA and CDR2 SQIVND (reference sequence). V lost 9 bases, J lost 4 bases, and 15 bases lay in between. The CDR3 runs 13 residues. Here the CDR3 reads CASKDIPSTEAFF. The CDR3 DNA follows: TGTGCCAGCAAGGACATTCCGAGCACTGAAGCTTTCTTT. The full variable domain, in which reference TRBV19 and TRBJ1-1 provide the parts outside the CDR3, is DGGITQSPKYLFRKEGQNVTLSCEQNLNHDAMYWYRQDPGQGLRLIYYSQIVNDFQKGDIAEGYSVSREKKESFPLTVTSAQKNPTAFYLCASKDIPSTEAFFGQGTRLTVV.

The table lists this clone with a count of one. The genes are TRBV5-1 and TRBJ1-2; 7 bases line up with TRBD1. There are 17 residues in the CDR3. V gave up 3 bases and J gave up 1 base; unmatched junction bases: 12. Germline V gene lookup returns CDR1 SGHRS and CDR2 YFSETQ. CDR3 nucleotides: TGCGCCAGCAGCTGGAACCTGGGACAGTGGGATAACTATGGCTACACCTTC. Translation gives CASSWNLGQWDNYGYTF.

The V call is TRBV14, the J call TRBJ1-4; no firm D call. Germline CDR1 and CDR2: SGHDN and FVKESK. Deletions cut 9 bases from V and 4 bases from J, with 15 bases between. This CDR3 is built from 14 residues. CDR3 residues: CARAPESSNEKLFF. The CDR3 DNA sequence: TGTGCCAGAGCACCCGAGAGTAGTAATGAAAAACTGTTTTTT. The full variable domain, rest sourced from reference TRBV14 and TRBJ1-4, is EAGVTQFPSHSVIEKGQTVTLRCDPISGHDNLYWYRRVMGKEIKFLLHFVKESKQDESGMPNNRFLAERTGGTYSTLKVQPAELEDSGVYFCARAPESSNEKLFFGSGTQLSVL.

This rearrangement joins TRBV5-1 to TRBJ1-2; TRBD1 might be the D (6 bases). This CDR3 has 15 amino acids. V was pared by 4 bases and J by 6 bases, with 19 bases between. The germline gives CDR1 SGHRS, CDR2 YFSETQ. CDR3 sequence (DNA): TGCGCCAGCAGCCGGGGGGACAAGGTTGCAAATGGCTACACCTTC. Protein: CASSRGDKVANGYTF.

CDR3 loop: CASSRDRGPAEAFF. The CDR3 bases are TGTGCCAGTAGCCGGGACAGGGGGCCGGCTGAAGCTTTCTTT. V gene TRBV19 combines with J gene TRBJ1-1; 12 positions match TRBD1. This CDR3 spans 14 amino acids. Germline V lookup: CDR1 LNHDA, CDR2 SQIVND (reference sequence). Trimming took 6 bases from V and 6 from J; bases not matched to a gene: 5.

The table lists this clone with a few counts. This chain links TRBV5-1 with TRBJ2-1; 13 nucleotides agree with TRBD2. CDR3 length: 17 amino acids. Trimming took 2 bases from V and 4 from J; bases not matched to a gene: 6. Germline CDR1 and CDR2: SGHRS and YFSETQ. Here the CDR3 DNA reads TGCGCCAGCAGCTTTATCGGGACTAGCGGGGTATACAATGAGCAGTTCTTC. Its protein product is CASSFIGTSGVYNEQFF. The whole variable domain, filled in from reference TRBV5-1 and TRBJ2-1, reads KAGVTQTPRYLIKTRGQQVTLSCSPISGHRSVSWYQQTPGQGLQFLFEYFSETQRNKGNFPGRFSGRQFSNSRSEMNVSTLELGDSALYLCASSFIGTSGVYNEQFFGPGTRLTVL.

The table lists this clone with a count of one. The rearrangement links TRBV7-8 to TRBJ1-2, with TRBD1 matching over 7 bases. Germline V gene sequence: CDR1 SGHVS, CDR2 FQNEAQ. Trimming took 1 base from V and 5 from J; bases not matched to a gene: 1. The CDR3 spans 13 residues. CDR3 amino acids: CASSLGTGYGYTF. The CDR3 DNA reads TGTGCCAGCAGCTTAGGGACAGGTTATGGCTACACCTTC. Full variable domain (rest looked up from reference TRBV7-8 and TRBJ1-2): GAGVSQSPRYKVAKRGQDVALRCDPISGHVSLFWYQQALGQGPEFLTYFQNEAQLDKSGLPSDRFFAERPEGSVSTLKIQRTQQEDSAVYLCASSLGTGYGYTFGSGTRLTVV.